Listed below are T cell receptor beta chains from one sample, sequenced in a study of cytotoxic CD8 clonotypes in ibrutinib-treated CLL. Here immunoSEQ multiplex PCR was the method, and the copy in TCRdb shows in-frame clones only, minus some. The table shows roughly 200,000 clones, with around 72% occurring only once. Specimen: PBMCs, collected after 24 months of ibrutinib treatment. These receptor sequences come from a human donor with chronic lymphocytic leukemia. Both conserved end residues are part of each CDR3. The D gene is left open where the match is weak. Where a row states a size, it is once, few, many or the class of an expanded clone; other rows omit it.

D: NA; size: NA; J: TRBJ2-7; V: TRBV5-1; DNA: TGCGCCAGCAGCTTGGCTCCGACAGGAGTTTCCTACGAGCAGTACTTC; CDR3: CASSLAPTGVSYEQYF
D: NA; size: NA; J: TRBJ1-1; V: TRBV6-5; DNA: TGTGCCAGCAGTTATTGGCAGAACACTGAAGCTTTCTTT; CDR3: CASSYWQNTEAFF
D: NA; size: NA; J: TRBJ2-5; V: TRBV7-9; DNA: TGTGCCAGCAGCTTTGCGGGCGGGATCCGGGAGACCCAGTACTTC; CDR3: CASSFAGGIRETQYF
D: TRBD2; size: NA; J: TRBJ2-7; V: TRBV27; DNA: TGTGCCAGCAGTTTAGCTAGCGGGAATTATTACGAGCAGTACTTC; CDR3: CASSLASGNYYEQYF
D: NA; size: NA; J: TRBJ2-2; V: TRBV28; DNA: TGTGCCAGCAGTTTAGGGACCCTCGCCGGGGAGCTGTTTTTT; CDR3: CASSLGTLAGELFF
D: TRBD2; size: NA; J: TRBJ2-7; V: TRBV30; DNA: TGTGCCTGGGGATTGACTAGCGGGCTTTCCTACGAGCAGTACTTC; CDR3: CAWGLTSGLSYEQYF
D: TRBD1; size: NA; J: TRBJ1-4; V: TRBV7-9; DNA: TGTGCCAGCAGCTTAGCCGGGGACAGGCTGAATGAAAAACTGTTTTTT; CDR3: CASSLAGDRLNEKLFF
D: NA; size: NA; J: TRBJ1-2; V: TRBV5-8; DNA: TGTGCCAGCAGCCTCCCCGGAACAGGGATTAACTATGGCTACACCTTC; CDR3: CASSLPGTGINYGYTF
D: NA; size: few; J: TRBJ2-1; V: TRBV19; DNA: TGTGCCAGTAGTAAGAACTGGGACAATGAGCAGTTCTTC; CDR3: CASSKNWDNEQFF
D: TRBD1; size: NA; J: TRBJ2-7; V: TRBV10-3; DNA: TGTGCCATCAGTGCCCCGGGACAGGGGTTAGGCGAGCAGTACTTC; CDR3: CAISAPGQGLGEQYF
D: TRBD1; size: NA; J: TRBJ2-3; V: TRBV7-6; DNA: TGTGCCAGCAGCTTAGACCGGGACAGGGGTACAGTGACAGATACGCAGTATTTT; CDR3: CASSLDRDRGTVTDTQYF
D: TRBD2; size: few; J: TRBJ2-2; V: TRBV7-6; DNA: TGTGCCAGCAGTCTAGCGGGAGGGGAGCTGTTTTTT; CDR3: CASSLAGGELFF
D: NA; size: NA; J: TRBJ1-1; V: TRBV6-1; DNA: TGTGCCAGCAGAAGTTCTTTGAACACTGAAGCTTTCTTT; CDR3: CASRSSLNTEAFF
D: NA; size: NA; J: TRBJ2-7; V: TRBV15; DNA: TGTGCCACCAGCAGAGATGAGGCACAGGGGGGGCACGAGCAGTACTTC; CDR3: CATSRDEAQGGHEQYF
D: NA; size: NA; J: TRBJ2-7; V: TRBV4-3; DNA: TGCGCCAGCAGCCACCGACAAGGCTCCTACGAGCAGTACTTC; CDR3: CASSHRQGSYEQYF
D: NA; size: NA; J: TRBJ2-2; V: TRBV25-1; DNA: TGTGCCAGCCACACGGACACCGGGGAGCTGTTTTTT; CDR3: CASHTDTGELFF
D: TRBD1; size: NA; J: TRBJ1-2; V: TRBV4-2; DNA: TGTGCCAGCAGGCCCGTGGTTGGACAGGGGGGCGGCTACACCTTC; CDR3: CASRPVVGQGGGYTF
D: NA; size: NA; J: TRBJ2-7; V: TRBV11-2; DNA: TGTGCCAGCAGCTTAGCCCAGAGCTCCTACGAGCAGTACTTC; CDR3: CASSLAQSSYEQYF
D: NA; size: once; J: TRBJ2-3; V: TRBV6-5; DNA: TGTGCCAGCAGTTCCAGGGTAGATACGCAGTATTTT; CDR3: CASSSRVDTQYF
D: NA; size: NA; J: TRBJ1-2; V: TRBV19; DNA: TGTGCCAGTAGTCACAGGGACTCAGACTATGGCTACACCTTC; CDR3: CASSHRDSDYGYTF
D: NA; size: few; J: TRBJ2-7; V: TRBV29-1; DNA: TGCAGCGTCAGGATTAGCTACGAGCAGTACTTC; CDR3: CSVRISYEQYF
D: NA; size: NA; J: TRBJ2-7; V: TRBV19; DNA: TGTGCCAGTAGTGAACAGGGCGGCCCCTACGAGCAGTACTTC; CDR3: CASSEQGGPYEQYF
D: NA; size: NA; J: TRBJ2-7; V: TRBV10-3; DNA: TGTGCCATCAGTGACAGGGACTCTTCCTACGAGCAGTACTTC; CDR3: CAISDRDSSYEQYF
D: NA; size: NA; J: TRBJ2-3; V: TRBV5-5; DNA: TGTGCCAGCAGCCCCCAGAGCACAGATACGCAGTATTTT; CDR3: CASSPQSTDTQYF
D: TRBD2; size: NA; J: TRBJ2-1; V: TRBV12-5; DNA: TGTGCTAGTGGCAATCTAGCGGGAGATTCGCAGTTCTTC; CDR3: CASGNLAGDSQFF
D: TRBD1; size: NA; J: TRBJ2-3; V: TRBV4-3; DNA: TGCGCCAGCAGCCAAGATTTGACGGCAGGGGGTAGCACAGATACGCAGTATTTT; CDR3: CASSQDLTAGGSTDTQYF
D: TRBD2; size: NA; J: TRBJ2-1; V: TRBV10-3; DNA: TGTGCCACCTCACAACTAGCGGGGGGGACTCAATCCTACAATGAGCAGTTCTTC; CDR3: CATSQLAGGTQSYNEQFF
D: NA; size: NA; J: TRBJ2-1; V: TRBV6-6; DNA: TGTGCCAGCAGATCCCCGGCGGGACGGCAGTTCTTC; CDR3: CASRSPAGRQFF
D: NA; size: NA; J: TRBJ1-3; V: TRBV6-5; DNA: TGTGCCAGCCGCGCACGAAACGTTCGGAACACCATATATTTT; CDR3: CASRARNVRNTIYF
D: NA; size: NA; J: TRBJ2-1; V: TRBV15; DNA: TGTGCCATCGCGAGGGCAGGATACTACAATGAGCAGTTCTTC; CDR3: CAIARAGYYNEQFF
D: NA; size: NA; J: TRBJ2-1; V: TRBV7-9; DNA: TGTGCCAGCAGCCACGGGACGGACCTCCACAATGAGCAGTTCTTC; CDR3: CASSHGTDLHNEQFF
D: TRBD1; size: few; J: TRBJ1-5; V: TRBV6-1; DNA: TGTGCCAGCAGTGGGGGACAGGGTGCAGGACAGCCCCAGCATTTT; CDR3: CASSGGQGAGQPQHF
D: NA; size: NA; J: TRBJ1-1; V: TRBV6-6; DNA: TGTGCCAGCAGGGAAGGGACCGTCCTTACTGAAGCTTTCTTT; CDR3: CASREGTVLTEAFF
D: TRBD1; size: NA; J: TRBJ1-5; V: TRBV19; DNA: TGTGCCAGTAGTAATATGGACAGGGGTGCCAATCAGCCCCAGCATTTT; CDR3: CASSNMDRGANQPQHF
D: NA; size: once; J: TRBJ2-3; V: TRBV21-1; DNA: TGTGCCAGCAGCAAAGTGCTGGCGGGACCCAGCACAGATACGCAGTATTTT; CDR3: CASSKVLAGPSTDTQYF
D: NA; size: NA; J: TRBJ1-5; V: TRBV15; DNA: TGTGCCACCAGCAGACTCGACAGGTGGGGCAATCAGCCCCAGCATTTT; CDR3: CATSRLDRWGNQPQHF
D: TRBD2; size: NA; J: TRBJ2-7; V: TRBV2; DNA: TGTGCCAGCAGCCTAGCGGGTCGCTCCTACGAGCAGTACTTC; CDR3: CASSLAGRSYEQYF
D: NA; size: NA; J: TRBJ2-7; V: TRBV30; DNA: TGTGCCCTCGGGGCAGGGTTGGGGCTTACCTACGAGCAGTACTTC; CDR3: CALGAGLGLTYEQYF
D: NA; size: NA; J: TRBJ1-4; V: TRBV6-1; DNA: TGTGCCAGCAGTGAACCTCCTGGTCTGGCGGAAAAACTGTTTTTT; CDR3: CASSEPPGLAEKLFF
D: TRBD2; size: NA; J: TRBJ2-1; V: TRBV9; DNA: TGTGCCAGCAGCGTAGATAGCGGGGGCTACAATGAGCAGTTCTTC; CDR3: CASSVDSGGYNEQFF
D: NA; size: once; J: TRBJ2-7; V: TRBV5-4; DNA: TGTGCCAGCAGCTTGGACTTATTTCTCGAGCAGTACTTC; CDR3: CASSLDLFLEQYF
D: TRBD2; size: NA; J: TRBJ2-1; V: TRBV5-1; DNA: TGCGCCAGCAGCTTGCCCATGACTAGCGGGAGGGCTGAGGAGCAGTTCTTC; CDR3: CASSLPMTSGRAEEQFF
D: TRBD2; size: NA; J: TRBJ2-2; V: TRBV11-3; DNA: TGTGCCAGCAGCTCGCGGACTAGCGGGAGAGTCGGGGAGCTGTTTTTT; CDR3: CASSSRTSGRVGELFF
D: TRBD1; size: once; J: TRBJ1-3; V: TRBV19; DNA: TGTGCCAGTAGTCTACAGGGGGCTGTCTCTGGAAACACCATATATTTT; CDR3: CASSLQGAVSGNTIYF
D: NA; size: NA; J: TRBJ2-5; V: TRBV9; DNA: TGTGCCAGCAGCGCCAGGGTGGGGGAGACCCAGTACTTC; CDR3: CASSARVGETQYF
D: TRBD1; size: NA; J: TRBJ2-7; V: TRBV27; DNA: TGTGCCAGCAGTTTATGGGGACAGTACCCCTACGAGCAGTACTTC; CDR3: CASSLWGQYPYEQYF
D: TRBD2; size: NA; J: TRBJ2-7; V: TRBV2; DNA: TGTGCCAGCAGTGAAGGGGGGAGCGGGAGGGCGGGCGAGCAGTACTTC; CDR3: CASSEGGSGRAGEQYF
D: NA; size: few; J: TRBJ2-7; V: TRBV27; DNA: TGTGCCAGCAGTTTATACCGTATGACGGGCAGGTACTTC; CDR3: CASSLYRMTGRYF